The clone carrying this TCR beta chain was counted between two and nine times. Its target is unknown. Investigators amplified TCR beta CDR3 regions from RNA transcripts. HTBI primers were used in a first-round RT-PCR, which preceded a second-round multiplex PCR. TCRdb re-analysed the multiplex PCR reads in MiXCR, keeping a single row per CDR3 protein. This sample carries about 740,000 distinct CDR3 sequences, roughly 40% of them seen once, and the ten largest clones take 40% to 55%. The sample is drawn from a study of Graves' ophthalmopathy and Graves' hyperthyroidism. Findings and limits, study-wide: The model's prediction of ophthalmopathy progression had roughly 70% sensitivity and roughly 77% specificity. Blood samples also showed most expanded thyroid clonotypes exceeding 0.001 frequency.

Ophthalmopathy in the donors was of moderate-to-severe activity, with CAS ≥3, NOSPECS ≥4 and duration under 3 months. Isolation of PBMCs was performed using roughly 10 ml of fresh peripheral blood. V was trimmed by 2 bases and J by 4 bases, leaving 9 bases between them. Germline lookup yields CDR1 ENHRY and CDR2 SYGVKD. The CDR3 consists of 14 residues. V is TRBV10-3 and J is TRBJ1-3; TRBD1 might be the D (6 bases). The sample taken for sequencing was peripheral blood. The receptor comes from an adult man with Graves' ophthalmopathy. The CDR3, as DNA: TGTGCCATCAGTGAGCAGGGGCCCGGAAACACCATATATTTT. Encoded protein: CAISEQGPGNTIYF.